The entry that follows covers one T cell receptor beta chain sequence. As yet, its antigen is unknown. This sample stems from a study of vaccination and CD4 T cells after COVID-19. The V end lost 3 bases, the J end lost 1 base, and 12 bases lay between the germline ends. Germline V CDR1 and CDR2: MNHNS, SASEGT. The CDR3 runs 15 residues. Regarding treatment: roughly 10-day PBMC culture with coronavirus spike peptide pools or control peptides (ViraFEST assay). With the Oncomine TCR Beta short-read assay, DNA from cultured CD4+ T cells was sequenced. TCRdb reanalysed the PCR reads using MiXCR and keeps one entry per CDR3 protein. The data hold about 23,000 distinct CDR3 sequences, with around 64% observed a single time. Overall study findings and caveats: A median 86.3% of convalescent patients' SARS-CoV-2-reactive clones emerged only after vaccination. Spike mono-reactivity was the property of 304 of 307 vaccine-specific clones in convalescent patients.

The chain joins TRBV6-1 to TRBJ1-1; D call uncertain. The sequence was collected from a human donor who received a COVID-19 vaccine. This sample comprised CD4+ T cells from blood, cultured in vitro, obtained after SARS-CoV-2 vaccination. The CDR3 region is CASSEGFNENTEAFF. In nucleotides, the CDR3 is TGTGCCAGCAGTGAGGGTTTCAATGAGAACACTGAAGCTTTCTTT.